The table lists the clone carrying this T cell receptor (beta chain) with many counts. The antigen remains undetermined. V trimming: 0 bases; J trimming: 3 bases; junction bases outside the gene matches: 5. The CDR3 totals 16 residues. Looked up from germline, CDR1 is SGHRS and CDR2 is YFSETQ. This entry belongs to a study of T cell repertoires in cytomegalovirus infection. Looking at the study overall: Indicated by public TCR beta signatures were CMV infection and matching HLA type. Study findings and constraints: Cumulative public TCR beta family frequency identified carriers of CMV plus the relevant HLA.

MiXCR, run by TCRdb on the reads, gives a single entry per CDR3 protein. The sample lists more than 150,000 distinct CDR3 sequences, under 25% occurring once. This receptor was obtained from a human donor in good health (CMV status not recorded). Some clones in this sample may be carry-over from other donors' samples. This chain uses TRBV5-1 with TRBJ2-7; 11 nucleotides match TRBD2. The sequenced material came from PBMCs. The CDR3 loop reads CASSLAGTSGLYEQYF. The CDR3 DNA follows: TGCGCCAGCAGCTTGGCAGGGACTAGCGGTCTCTACGAGCAGTACTTC.